This paragraph covers one TCR beta chain sequence. The antigen is not known. The method was immunoSEQ multiplex PCR; TCRdb's version includes in-frame clones alone and lacks a portion of them. This sample has about 470,000 clones, with less than 95% found just once. This entry is derived from a study of Ad26.COV2.S vaccination and SARS-CoV-2 variants. On the study more broadly: Ad26.COV2.S given intramuscularly, once or twice 56 days apart. Study-wide results and caveats: Post-vaccination breadth of spike-specific CD8+ and CD4+ T cell responses was reportedly substantial.

Treatment given: some 20 received Ad26.COV2.S at low or high dose, single or two shots; several received placebo; per-sample allocation not given. After the first vaccine or placebo injection, samples were drawn on day 63. Germline values: CDR1 LNHDA, CDR2 SQIVND (reference sequence). The germline V and J ends were trimmed by 4 bases and 0 bases, with 9 bases remaining between them. This CDR3 is 15 amino acids long. The receptor was derived from a person aged 18 to 59 who received the Ad26.COV2.S COVID-19 vaccine or a placebo. The chain is built from TRBV19 and TRBJ2-2; D perhaps matches TRBD1 (6 bases). This specimen consisted of peripheral blood, obtained in a trial of Ad26.COV2.S vaccine versus placebo. The CDR3 here is CASSTQGTNTGELFF. For the CDR3, the DNA is TGTGCCAGTAGTACGCAGGGGACGAACACCGGGGAGCTGTTTTTT.